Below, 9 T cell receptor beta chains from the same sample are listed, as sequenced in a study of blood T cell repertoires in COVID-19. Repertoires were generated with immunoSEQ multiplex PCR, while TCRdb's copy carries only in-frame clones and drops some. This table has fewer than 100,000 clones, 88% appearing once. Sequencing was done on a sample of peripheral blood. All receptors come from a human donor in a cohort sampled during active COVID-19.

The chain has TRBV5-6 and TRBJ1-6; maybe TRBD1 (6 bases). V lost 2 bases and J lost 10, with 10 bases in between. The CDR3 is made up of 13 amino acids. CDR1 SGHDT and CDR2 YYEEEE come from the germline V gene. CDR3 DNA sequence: TGTGCCAGCAGCTTCCAGGGACACTCACCCCTCCACTTT. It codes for CASSFQGHSPLHF.

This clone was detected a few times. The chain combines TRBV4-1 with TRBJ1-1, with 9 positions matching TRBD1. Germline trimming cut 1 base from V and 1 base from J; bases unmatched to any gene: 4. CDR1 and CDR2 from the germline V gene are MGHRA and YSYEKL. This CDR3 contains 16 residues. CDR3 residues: CASSQANRGPNTEAFF. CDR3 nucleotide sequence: TGCGCCAGCAGCCAAGCGAACAGGGGGCCGAACACTGAAGCTTTCTTT.

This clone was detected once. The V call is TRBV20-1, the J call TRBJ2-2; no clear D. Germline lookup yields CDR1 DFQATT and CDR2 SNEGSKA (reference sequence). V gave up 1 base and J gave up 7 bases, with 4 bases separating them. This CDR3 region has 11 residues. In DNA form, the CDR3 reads TGCAGTGCTAGAGGTAGCGGGGAGCTGTTTTTT. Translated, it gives CSARGSGELFF.

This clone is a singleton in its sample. The CDR3 here is CASSPDTPGANEKLFF. In DNA form, the CDR3 reads TGTGCCAGCAGCCCCGACACGCCGGGGGCTAATGAAAAACTGTTTTTT. This chain connects TRBV7-2 to TRBJ1-4, with D tentatively TRBD1 (5 bases). Germline V gene data show CDR1 as SGHTA and CDR2 as FQGNSA. Trimming took off 5 bases at V and 3 bases at J, with 16 bases between the two ends. The CDR3 covers 16 residues.

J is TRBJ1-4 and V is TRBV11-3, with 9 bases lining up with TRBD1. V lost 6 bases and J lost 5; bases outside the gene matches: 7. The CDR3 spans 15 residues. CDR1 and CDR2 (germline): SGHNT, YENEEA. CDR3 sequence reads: CASSSRTGANEKLFF. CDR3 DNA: TGTGCCAGCAGTTCCCGGACAGGGGCAAATGAAAAACTGTTTTTT.

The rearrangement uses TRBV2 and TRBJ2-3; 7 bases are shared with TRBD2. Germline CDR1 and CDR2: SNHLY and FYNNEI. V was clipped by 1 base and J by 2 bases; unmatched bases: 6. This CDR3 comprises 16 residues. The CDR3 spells CASSEGIAGPTDTQYF. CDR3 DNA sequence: TGTGCCAGCAGTGAAGGTATAGCGGGCCCCACAGATACGCAGTATTTT.

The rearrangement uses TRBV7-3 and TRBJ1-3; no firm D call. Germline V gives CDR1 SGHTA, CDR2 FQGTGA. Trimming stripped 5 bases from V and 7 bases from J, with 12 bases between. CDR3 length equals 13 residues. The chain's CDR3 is CASSLRRGNTIYF. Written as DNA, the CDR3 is TGTGCCAGCAGCCTGCGTCGCGGTAACACCATATATTTT.

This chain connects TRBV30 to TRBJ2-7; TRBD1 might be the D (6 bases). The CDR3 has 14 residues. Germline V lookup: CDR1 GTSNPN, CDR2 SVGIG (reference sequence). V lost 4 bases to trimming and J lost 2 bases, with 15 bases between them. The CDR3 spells CAWKPPGQTYEQYF. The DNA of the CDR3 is TGTGCCTGGAAACCCCCCGGACAGACCTACGAGCAGTACTTC.

CDR3 protein: CASSRAVDYEQYF. CDR3 nucleotide sequence: TGTGCCAGCTCCCGCGCGGTCGACTACGAGCAGTACTTC. The rearrangement joins TRBV18 to TRBJ2-7; D unresolved. Germline-derived CDR1 and CDR2 are KGHSH and LQKENI. V dropped 6 bases and J dropped 3 bases, with 12 bases sitting between them. This CDR3 is 13 amino acids long. Full variable domain (outside the CDR3, taken from reference TRBV18 and TRBJ2-7): NAGVMQNPRHLVRRRGQEARLRCSPMKGHSHVYWYRQLPEEGLKFMVYLQKENIIDESGMPKERFSAEFPKEGPSILRIQQVVRGDSAAYFCASSRAVDYEQYFGPGTRLTVT.